The entry below describes one T cell receptor beta chain. The source of the sample is a study of blood T cell repertoires in COVID-19. Study-wide context: Specimens from acute and convalescent COVID-19 originated in the United States, Italy and Spain. The analysed material was cDNA or gDNA that came from T cells, B-cell-depleted T cells, or PBMCs.

As originally analysed: Reference gene primer amplification gave estimated nucleated cell counts. This table comes from immunoSEQ multiplex PCR, and its TCRdb copy is limited to in-frame clones, with some not included. V and J calls and clone size are copied from that table; D and trimming were computed from the DNA. The table has around 300,000 clones, 88% seen once; the top ten hold roughly 4.1%. The CDR3 covers 15 residues. Germline CDR1 is LNHDA and CDR2 is SQIVND (reference sequence). Trimming took 3 bases from V and 1 from J, leaving 12 bases between them. The rearrangement joins TRBV19 to TRBJ1-1, with a tentative D call TRBD1 (5 bases). The clonotype originates from a woman between 50 and 59 years old with active or convalescent COVID-19. Sample: peripheral blood. The CDR3 protein is CASSITPTGNTEAFF. The DNA for the CDR3 is TGTGCCAGTAGTATCACACCAACAGGGAACACTGAAGCTTTCTTT. Complete variable domain (other parts from reference TRBV19 and TRBJ1-1): DGGITQSPKYLFRKEGQNVTLSCEQNLNHDAMYWYRQDPGQGLRLIYYSQIVNDFQKGDIAEGYSVSREKKESFPLTVTSAQKNPTAFYLCASSITPTGNTEAFFGQGTRLTVV.